A single sample is the source of the 21 T cell receptor beta chains below, sequenced in a study of metastatic and nonmetastatic thyroid tumors. Each patient came to thyroid surgery without any prior treatment (of any kind). TCRdb used MiXCR to call clones anew from the PCR reads. The data show approximately 38,000 clones, approximately 30% seen once. The sample taken for sequencing was blood. These receptors were taken from a male donor with papillary thyroid cancer or a benign thyroid nodule (not recorded which). Some clones in this sample may be carry-over from other donors' samples.

This clone was seen only a few times. The V gene is TRBV6-4, the J gene TRBJ2-3; TRBD2 agrees at 7 bases. The CDR3 runs to 16 residues. V dropped 0 bases and J dropped 3; count of bases not matched to a gene: 6. The germline gives CDR1 MRHNA, CDR2 SNTAGT. The DNA of the CDR3 is TGTGCCAGCAGTGACTCTGGCGGGAGAGGGACAGATACGCAGTATTTT. Translating gives CASSDSGGRGTDTQYF.

This clone has a single count. The CDR3 reads CSARGEAGGAGDEQYF. The CDR3 DNA sequence: TGCAGTGCTAGAGGGGAAGCGGGAGGGGCCGGGGACGAGCAGTACTTC. This rearrangement joins TRBV20-1 to TRBJ2-7, with TRBD2 matching over 10 bases. Per germline, CDR1 DFQATT and CDR2 SNEGSKA (reference sequence). This CDR3 spans 16 amino acids. V lost 1 base, J lost 5 bases, and 11 bases stayed unmatched.

This clone was observed at least ten times. The chain carries TRBV30 and TRBJ2-6; 11 nucleotides align to TRBD2. The CDR3 totals 15 residues. The V segment lost 5 bases and the J segment 0 bases; nucleotides outside the gene matches: 0. Germline V gene sequence: CDR1 GTSNPN, CDR2 SVGIG (reference sequence). The CDR3 region is CAWGLAGSGANVLTF. The CDR3, as DNA: TGTGCCTGGGGACTAGCGGGCTCTGGGGCCAACGTCCTGACTTTC.

The chain employs TRBV6-1 and TRBJ2-7; D possibly matches TRBD1 or TRBD2 (6 bases each). Trimming took off 3 bases at V and 3 bases at J, with 21 bases between the two ends. Germline assignment: CDR1 MNHNS and CDR2 SASEGT. The CDR3 extends over 17 amino acids. The CDR3 region is CASSEDRTVSGLYEQYF. CDR3 in DNA: TGTGCCAGCAGTGAGGACCGGACAGTGTCGGGACTCTACGAGCAGTACTTC.

The chain combines TRBV6-2 or TRBV6-3 with TRBJ1-3, with D hard to call. CDR3 size: 14 residues. Per the germline V gene, CDR1 is MNHEY and CDR2 is SVGEGT. Trimming pared 7 bases from V and 5 bases from J, leaving 15 bases between. The CDR3 loop is CASTHQAARNTIYF. CDR3 nucleotides: TGTGCCAGCACCCACCAGGCAGCCAGAAACACCATATATTTT.

The chain couples TRBV27 to TRBJ2-1; D possibly uses TRBD1 or TRBD2 (5 bases each). V was shortened by 4 bases and J by 5 bases, with 21 bases between the two germline ends. This CDR3 spans 17 amino acids. Germline V gene sequence: CDR1 MNHEY, CDR2 SMNVEV (reference sequence). CDR3 coding DNA: TGTGCCAGCAGTTGGATAGAGTTCGCAGGGACCCACAATGAGCAGTTCTTC. It codes for CASSWIEFAGTHNEQFF.

At least ten counts were recorded for this clone. This rearrangement joins TRBV3-1 to TRBJ2-7; D might be TRBD1 or TRBD2, each matching 5 bases. Germline CDR1 LGHDT, CDR2 YNNKEL (reference sequence). The CDR3 loop spans 16 amino acids. V lost 3 bases, J lost 7 bases, and 22 bases lay in between. The CDR3 DNA reads TGTGCCAGCAGCCAGAATGCAGGGACCCGCCTTAGGGAGCAGTACTTC. It is translated as CASSQNAGTRLREQYF.

Only a few counts were recorded for this clone. Other DNA sequences from this sample encode an identical CDR3 as well. This chain links TRBV19 with TRBJ2-3; D is uncertain. The CDR3 length is 14 residues. From germline, CDR1 is LNHDA and CDR2 SQIVND (reference sequence). V was trimmed by 3 bases and J by 1 base, leaving 8 bases between them. The CDR3 sequence is CASSILPGTDTQYF. The CDR3, as DNA: TGTGCCAGTAGTATCCTACCCGGCACAGATACGCAGTATTTT.

At least ten counts were recorded for this clone. The rearrangement joins TRBV6-1 to TRBJ2-1; 9 bases fit TRBD2. Losses at the gene ends were 6 bases for V and 4 bases for J; bases not matched to a gene: 10. The germline V gene encodes CDR1 MNHNS and CDR2 SASEGT. This CDR3 spans 16 amino acids. CDR3 in amino acids: CASRPRTSESYNEQFF. The CDR3 region has the DNA TGTGCCAGCAGACCTAGGACTAGCGAGAGTTACAATGAGCAGTTCTTC.

This chain uses TRBV6-6 with TRBJ2-6; the D call may be TRBD1 or TRBD2 (5 bases each). CDR3 length: 18 residues. The germline CDR1 and CDR2 sequences are MNHNY and SVGAGI (reference sequence). Trimming cost V 6 bases and J 0 bases, with 18 bases left between them. This CDR3 reads CASSGSGRQSSGANVLTF. CDR3 DNA sequence: TGTGCCAGCAGCGGGTCGGGGCGGCAGTCCTCTGGGGCCAACGTCCTGACTTTC.

This clone showed up just a few times. The chain is built from TRBV28 and TRBJ2-7, with 7 bases matching TRBD1. The length of the CDR3 is 16 residues. The V segment lost 5 bases and the J segment 2 bases; nucleotides outside the gene matches: 12. Germline CDR1 and CDR2: MDHEN and SYDVKM. Written as DNA, the CDR3 is TGTGCCAGCAGTCACTTCGACAGGGTTCCTACCTACGAGCAGTACTTC. This sequence encodes CASSHFDRVPTYEQYF. Full variable domain (outside the CDR3, taken from reference TRBV28 and TRBJ2-7): DVKVTQSSRYLVKRTGEKVFLECVQDMDHENMFWYRQDPGLGLRLIYFSYDVKMKEKGDIPEGYSVSREKKERFSLILESASTNQTSMYLCASSHFDRVPTYEQYFGPGTRLTVT.

V usage is TRBV30 and J usage is TRBJ1-3, with no clear D. V was pared by 2 bases and J by 4 bases, with 6 bases between. Germline V lookup: CDR1 GTSNPN, CDR2 SVGIG (reference sequence). The CDR3 loop spans 12 amino acids. CDR3 DNA sequence: TGTGCCTGGAGTTTGCGCGGAAACACCATATATTTT. It encodes CAWSLRGNTIYF. The full variable domain, in which reference TRBV30 and TRBJ1-3 provide the parts outside the CDR3, is SQTIHQWPATLVQPVGSPLSLECTVEGTSNPNLYWYRQAAGRGLQLLFYSVGIGQISSEVPQNLSASRPQDRQFILSSKKLLLSDSGFYLCAWSLRGNTIYFGEGSWLTVV.

In the case of this clone: One junction end does not reproduce the germline sequence, and a read error may be involved. The gene calls are TRBV15 and TRBJ2-6; maybe TRBD2 (6 bases). The CDR3 is 18 amino acids. Germline V gene data show CDR1 as LNHNV and CDR2 as YYDKDF (reference sequence). The CDR3 DNA follows: TGTGCCACCATCAGAGAGGAGGGTTGGGGCTCTGGGGCCAACGTCCTGACTTTC. Protein product: CATIREEGWGSGANVLTF.

By proportion, this clone is medium-sized. V and J are TRBV28 and TRBJ1-1; 7 bases fit TRBD1. CDR3 length: 16 amino acids. Per germline, CDR1 MDHEN and CDR2 SYDVKM. Losses at the gene ends were 6 bases for V and 0 bases for J; bases not matched to a gene: 10. The CDR3 spells CASSPMKTGLNTEAFF. CDR3 DNA: TGTGCCAGCAGCCCTATGAAGACAGGGTTGAACACTGAAGCTTTCTTT.

Notes on this clone: A junction boundary mismatches the germline segment, possibly from a read error. The chain has TRBV4-1 and TRBJ2-1; D not certain. In germline, CDR1 is MGHRA, CDR2 YSYEKL. The CDR3 length is 13 residues. CDR3 DNA sequence: TGTGCCAGCAGTCAACCCATGGGAAATGAGCAGTTCTTC. Amino acids: CASSQPMGNEQFF.

The chain joins TRBV6-1 to TRBJ1-5; D remains ambiguous. Trimming stripped 6 bases from V and 2 bases from J, with 14 bases between. Germline V gives CDR1 MNHNS, CDR2 SASEGT. The CDR3 covers 15 residues. The CDR3 coding sequence is TGTGCCAGCAGCCTCCACTCTTCGGGCAATCAGCCCCAGCATTTT. Protein product: CASSLHSSGNQPQHF.

There are a few counts of this clone. A much larger clonotype is one base distant, so this may be a read error. The sample holds other DNA sequences that translate to the same CDR3. This chain connects TRBV19 to TRBJ1-3, with 8 bases that match TRBD1. The germline CDR1 and CDR2 sequences are LNHDA and SQIVND (reference sequence). The CDR3 has 15 amino acids. The CDR3 here is CASRYQGAQGNTIYF. The CDR3 DNA reads TGTGCCAGTAGGTACCAGGGGGCGCAAGGAAACACAATATATTTT.

This chain uses TRBV9 with TRBJ2-2; TRBD1 might be the D (6 bases). V shed 2 bases and J shed 6 bases, with 20 bases lying between them. From germline, CDR1 is SGDLS and CDR2 YYNGEE. There are 17 residues in the CDR3. CDR3 nucleotides: TGTGCCAGCAGCGTGGACGAAGGGACAACGTTAGCCGGGGAGCTGTTTTTT. Amino acid sequence: CASSVDEGTTLAGELFF.

This clone was found many times. The chain has TRBV6-5 and TRBJ2-2; 10 positions match TRBD1. The CDR3 has 17 residues. V shed 2 bases and J 4 bases; nucleotides not matched to a gene: 7. Looked up from germline, CDR1 is MNHEY and CDR2 is SVGAGI. DNA for the CDR3: TGTGCCAGCAGTTACGGCGGGGACAGGGGTGGCACCGGGGAGCTGTTTTTT. Encoded protein: CASSYGGDRGGTGELFF.

This chain uses TRBV5-1 with TRBJ2-5; TRBD2 agrees at 8 bases. Losses at the gene ends were 4 bases for V and 1 base for J; bases not matched to a gene: 6. Germline V CDR1 and CDR2: SGHRS, YFSETQ. The CDR3 runs 15 residues. The chain's CDR3 is CASSSGGPLQETQYF. In DNA, the CDR3 is TGCGCCAGCAGCAGCGGGGGACCGCTCCAAGAGACCCAGTACTTC.

This clone was seen ten or more times. The chain links TRBV15 to TRBJ1-6; D gene unclear. This CDR3 has 13 residues. Looked up from germline, CDR1 is LNHNV and CDR2 is YYDKDF (reference sequence). V dropped 5 bases and J dropped 4 bases, with 6 bases sitting between them. Written as DNA, the CDR3 is TGTGCCACCAGCGCCGCGTATAATTCACCCCTCCACTTT. It yields the protein CATSAAYNSPLHF.